The clone carrying this T cell receptor beta chain has just a few counts. This sample is part of a study of blood T cell repertoires in COVID-19. Study as a whole: The United States, Italy and Spain supplied acute and convalescent COVID-19 samples.

The trim removed 0 bases at V and 0 bases at J, leaving 12 bases unmatched. The CDR3 sequence is 20 residues long. The V gene's germline CDR1 is KGHDR and CDR2 SFDVKD. Clinical histories supplied by participants themselves formed the basis of cohort assignment. As handled by the study authors: Amplified reference gene primers provided the basis for estimating nucleated cell counts. TCRdb keeps only in-frame clones here, not all; method: immunoSEQ multiplex PCR. V, J and clone size reflect that table, while D and trimming were determined from the DNA. The data contain approximately 300,000 clones, just over 85% of them singletons.

J is TRBJ1-5 and V is TRBV24-1, with TRBD1 identical over 8 bases. The sequenced sample was PBMCs or T cells enriched from blood (not recorded which). The sequence was obtained from a woman under 30 who had recovered from COVID-19. CDR3 sequence (DNA): TGTGCCACCAGTGATTTGCATACCAGGGGGCTTCACTATAGCAATCAGCCCCAGCATTTT. It is translated as CATSDLHTRGLHYSNQPQHF.